These 23 T cell receptor beta chains were sequenced from one sample in a study of regulatory T cells in long-lasting Graves disease. Specified time point: newly diagnosed GD, antithyroid drugs for less than 3 months. The TCR library was made from RNA that had been extracted from PBMCs in TRIzol. With iRepertoire HTBI primers and Arm-PCR of CDR3 regions, TCR beta libraries were built. TCRdb recomputed calls from the multiplex PCR reads with MiXCR, one row per CDR3 protein. The table has more than 400,000 distinct CDR3 sequences, less than 20% seen once; the top ten hold 9.5% to 12%. These data also featured in a second study, about T cells in Graves' hyperthyroidism and ophthalmopathy.

The input for sequencing was peripheral blood mononuclear cells (PBMCs), taken at new diagnosis, from a patient treated with antithyroid drugs. Receptors were obtained from a woman younger than 45 with Graves disease.

This sequence joins TRBV10-1 and TRBJ2-1, with 11 bases fitting TRBD2. The germline V gene encodes CDR1 WNHNN and CDR2 SYGVQD (reference sequence). After removal of 5 bases from V and 6 bases from J, the junction contained 9 bases not matched to a gene. CDR3 length: 16 amino acids. The CDR3, as DNA: TGCGCCAGCAGTTCCGTGGGACTAGCGGACCGCAATGAGCAGTTCTTC. This sequence encodes CASSSVGLADRNEQFF.

This clonotype was seen only a few times. Germline and junction disagree at one end, which may indicate a read error. The V and J genes are TRBV6-2 or TRBV6-3 and TRBJ2-7; 9 bases are shared with TRBD1. The germline V gene encodes CDR1 MNHEY and CDR2 SVGEGT. The length of the CDR3 is 14 residues. Here the CDR3 reads CASSDSDRGYEQYF. The CDR3 nucleotides are TGTGCCAGCAGTGACTCGGACAGGGGCTACGAGCAGTACTTC.

This clonotype was counted at least ten times. An end of the junction differs from the germline gene, which may be a read error. This chain joins TRBV7-7 and TRBJ2-2; perhaps TRBD2 as D (6 bases). The germline gives CDR1 SSHAT, CDR2 FNYEAQ (reference sequence). The length of the CDR3 is 15 residues. The CDR3 DNA is TGTGCTAGCAGCTCGGGGACTCCATACACCGGGGAGCTGTTTTTT. Its protein is CASSSGTPYTGELFF.

As for this clonotype: Sequence at one end of the junction differs from germline and may be a read error. The chain combines TRBV2 with TRBJ2-2; 13 bases line up with TRBD2. The germline V gene encodes CDR1 SNHLY and CDR2 FYNNEI. There are 16 residues in the CDR3. CDR3 sequence reads: CAGSPGLAGLSGELFF. The DNA for the CDR3 is TGTGCCGGCAGCCCGGGACTAGCGGGACTTTCGGGGGAGCTGTTTTTT.

The sample holds many counts of this clonotype. The chain couples TRBV11-2 to TRBJ2-1, with 9 bases lining up with TRBD2. The ends lost 5 bases at V and 4 bases at J; junction bases unmatched: 12. This CDR3 is built from 17 residues. Germline V gives CDR1 SGHAT, CDR2 FQNNGV. CDR3 nucleotides: TGTGCCAGCAGCCTCCCGCGGGCGGGAGGGCAATACAATGAGCAGTTCTTC. This codes for CASSLPRAGGQYNEQFF.

The CDR3 protein is CASSFSRESYTF. Written as DNA, the CDR3 is TGTGCCAGCAGCTTTTCCAGGGAGAGCTACACCTTC. This chain uses TRBV7-9 with TRBJ1-2; D is possibly TRBD1 (5 bases). From germline, CDR1 is SEHNR and CDR2 FQNEAQ (reference sequence). V shed 3 bases and J shed 9 bases, with 11 bases lying between them. The CDR3 totals 12 residues. The variable domain in full, completed from reference TRBV7-9 and TRBJ1-2, reads DTGVSQNPRHKITKRGQNVTFRCDPISEHNRLYWYRQTLGQGPEFLTYFQNEAQLEKSRLLSDRFSAERPKGSFSTLEIQRTEQGDSAMYLCASSFSRESYTFGSGTRLTVV.

This clonotype was observed many times. The chain combines TRBV20-1 with TRBJ1-1; D not certain. Trimming removed 3 bases from V and 1 base from J, with 6 bases in between. The CDR3 contains 12 residues. CDR1 and CDR2 from the germline V gene are DFQATT and SNEGSKA (reference sequence). The CDR3 DNA sequence: TGCAGTGCTAGGCCCCCGAACACTGAAGCTTTCTTT. Protein product: CSARPPNTEAFF.

This clonotype has at least ten counts. The CDR3 DNA reads as TGTGCCGGCGGGGGAGGGAGAGACACCGGGGAGCTGTTTTTT. This codes for CAGGGGRDTGELFF. The V and J genes are TRBV12-3 or TRBV12-4 and TRBJ2-2; TRBD2 agrees at 7 bases. Losses at the gene ends were 11 bases for V and 3 bases for J; bases not matched to a gene: 9. CDR3 length: 14 amino acids.

The chain has TRBV7-3 and TRBJ1-2; a weak D match, TRBD1 (5 bases). The CDR3 is 13 residues long. Germline CDR1 reads SGHTA; CDR2 reads FQGTGA. V was pared by 5 bases and J by 4 bases, with 11 bases between. In DNA form, the CDR3 reads TGTGCCAGCAGCGACGACAGCCTCTATGGCTACACCTTC. Amino acid sequence: CASSDDSLYGYTF.

This clonotype showed up just a few times. The chain carries TRBV13 and TRBJ2-3, with D possibly matching TRBD1 (6 bases). The CDR3 totals 15 residues. V was pared by 0 bases and J by 3 bases, with 10 bases between. CDR1 PRHDT and CDR2 FYEKMQ come from the germline V gene (reference sequence). Here the CDR3 reads CASSLGGARTDTQYF. The DNA of the CDR3 is TGTGCCAGCAGCTTAGGGGGGGCAAGGACAGATACGCAGTATTTT.

Many counts were recorded for this clonotype. V gene TRBV15 combines with J gene TRBJ2-1; 7 bases are shared with TRBD2. Germline assignment: CDR1 LNHNV and CDR2 YYDKDF (reference sequence). J gave up 4 bases and V 0 bases, and 9 bases lay outside the gene matches. The CDR3 is 17 residues long. The CDR3 coding sequence is TGTGCCACCAGCAGAGATAGGCCTAGCGGTGCGTACAATGAGCAGTTCTTC. This translates into CATSRDRPSGAYNEQFF.

This clonotype occurred many times. V and J are TRBV5-1 and TRBJ1-1; D gene uncertain. The CDR3 sequence is 13 residues long. CDR1 and CDR2 (germline): SGHRS, YFSETQ. V was cut by 4 bases and J by 1 base, with 8 bases left in between. The CDR3 here is CASSVDTNTEAFF. The CDR3 nucleotides read TGCGCCAGCAGCGTCGACACGAACACTGAAGCTTTCTTT.

Regarding this clonotype: A much larger clone lies a single base off, so this may be a read error. The chain combines TRBV6-1 with TRBJ2-1; 7 bases are a match to TRBD2. Germline CDR1 and CDR2: MNHNS and SASEGT. The CDR3 has 15 amino acids. CDR3 sequence reads: CASRDGAGEGNERFF. CDR3 DNA sequence: TGTGCCAGCAGGGATGGTGCGGGAGAGGGCAATGAGCGGTTCTTC.

This clonotype was seen ten or more times. This rearrangement joins TRBV2 to TRBJ1-1; D ambiguous. Germline CDR1 is SNHLY and CDR2 is FYNNEI. The CDR3 contains 11 residues. The germline V and J ends were trimmed by 8 bases and 2 bases, with 6 bases remaining between them. The CDR3 coding sequence is TGTGCCAGCCAGCTAAACACTGAAGCTTTCTTT. As protein: CASQLNTEAFF.

This clonotype was recorded at least ten times. The J gene is TRBJ2-7, the V gene TRBV6-1; TRBD2 might be the D (5 bases). The germline V gene has CDR1 MNHNS and CDR2 SASEGT. V was trimmed by 6 bases and J by 6 bases, leaving 18 bases between them. This CDR3 has 14 amino acids. The CDR3 bases are TGTGCCAGCAGCCTGGACGGACTGATGCGCGAGCAGTACTTC. Translation: CASSLDGLMREQYF.

The sample holds many counts of this clonotype. J is TRBJ1-2 and V is TRBV2; no definite D call. Trimming pared 4 bases from V and 1 base from J, leaving 10 bases between. Germline V gene data show CDR1 as SNHLY and CDR2 as FYNNEI. This CDR3 comprises 14 residues. CDR3 coding DNA: TGTGCCAGCAGTGCTACCCTACTTAACTATGGCTACACCTTC. Translated, it gives CASSATLLNYGYTF.

In this sample, this clonotype turned up many times. The chain joins TRBV7-9 to TRBJ1-2; TRBD1 is a possible D gene (5 bases). The V gene lost 3 bases and the J gene lost 0 bases, with 11 bases spanning the gap. Germline CDR1 SEHNR, CDR2 FQNEAQ (reference sequence). CDR3 length: 15 residues. The CDR3 sequence is CASSFTQGANYGYTF. The CDR3 coding sequence is TGTGCCAGCAGCTTTACGCAGGGTGCTAACTATGGCTACACCTTC.

V is TRBV6-2 or TRBV6-3 and J is TRBJ1-4, with TRBD1 matching over 7 bases. There are 14 residues in the CDR3. With V trimmed by 5 bases and J by 7 bases, 7 bases remained unmatched. CDR1 is MNHEY and CDR2 is SVGEGT in the germline V gene. Here the CDR3 DNA reads TGTGCCAGCAGTGAACCAGGGGGACGTGAAAAACTGTTTTTT. This encodes CASSEPGGREKLFF.

This clonotype came up a few times. CDR3 residues: CASSHSPGTIGNEQFF. CDR3 in DNA: TGTGCCAGCAGCCACTCCCCCGGGACCATAGGCAATGAGCAGTTCTTC. The chain employs TRBV14 and TRBJ2-1; D tentatively fits TRBD1 or TRBD2 (5 bases each). Germline V lookup: CDR1 SGHDN, CDR2 FVKESK. The CDR3 is 16 residues long. V was cut by 3 bases and J by 6 bases, with 18 bases left in between.

The sample holds many counts of this clonotype. The rearrangement links TRBV28 to TRBJ2-7; TRBD1 matches 7 bases. From germline, CDR1 is MDHEN and CDR2 SYDVKM. V was pared by 5 bases and J by 2 bases, with 12 bases of the junction left unmatched. This CDR3 has 16 amino acids. The CDR3 bases are TGTGCCAGCAGTCTGGCAACAGGGGTCCCTGCCTACGAGCAGTACTTC. Its protein product is CASSLATGVPAYEQYF.

This chain uses TRBV7-3 with TRBJ2-2; TRBD2 matches 8 bases. The length of the CDR3 is 15 residues. Germline assignment: CDR1 SGHTA and CDR2 FQGTGA. V gave up 5 bases and J gave up 7 bases; unmatched junction bases: 9. The CDR3 loop is CASSPTGGVLGELFF. The CDR3 DNA reads TGTGCCAGCAGCCCGACCGGGGGGGTCCTCGGGGAGCTGTTTTTT. Full variable domain (missing parts from reference TRBV7-3 and TRBJ2-2): GAGVSQTPSNKVTEKGKYVELRCDPISGHTALYWYRQSLGQGPEFLIYFQGTGAADDSGLPNDRFFAVRPEGSVSTLKIQRTERGDSAVYLCASSPTGGVLGELFFGEGSRLTVL.

This clonotype was seen many times. The CDR3, as DNA: TGTGCCACCAGTGAGCCTATAGCGGCAGATACGCAGTATTTT. As protein: CATSEPIAADTQYF. The rearrangement uses TRBV24-1 and TRBJ2-3, with D perhaps matching TRBD2 (6 bases). Trimming stripped 4 bases from V and 4 bases from J, with 11 bases between. CDR1 KGHDR and CDR2 SFDVKD come from the germline V gene. CDR3 length: 14 residues.

In this sample, this clonotype turned up many times. V usage is TRBV18 and J usage is TRBJ2-3; 9 bases fit TRBD1. Germline values: CDR1 KGHSH, CDR2 LQKENI. This CDR3 comprises 15 residues. J gave up 6 bases and V 6 bases, and 10 bases lay outside the gene matches. The CDR3 reads CASSPGTGHADTQYF. CDR3 DNA: TGTGCCAGCTCCCCCGGGACAGGGCACGCGGATACGCAGTATTTT.